This T cell receptor beta chain was captured in a study of naive and memory T cell subsets (dated by TCRdb to between 2016 and 2019). A note on the overall study: Sorted naive and memory T cell subsets from peripheral blood were analyzed in the study using a UMI-based, open-source pipeline for TCR alpha and beta sequencing. IgG serology results and the functional CMV T cell responses were in complete agreement. RNA was DNase-treated and reverse transcribed with TCR constant-region primers, mostly using SuperScript III.

In its sample, this clonotype was seen a few times. Its antigen is currently not known. Per-base quality was not reported, and no clone a single base away is much larger than it. Overall study results and their limits: A clonotype was defined as a single alpha or beta chain sequence rather than as a paired alpha/beta receptor. RNA-based TCR counts may be influenced by expression changes linked to T cell activation and differentiation. TCR abundance followed a power law whose exponent differed between naive and memory subsets but was consistent across the three individuals. The repertoire findings for the naive and memory subsets could not be validated against a ground truth, as none was available. Gini index rose and Shannon and inverse Simpson diversity fell from naive through CM, EM and EMRA in both CD4 and CD8 cells. Following error correction, more than 95% of naive TCR sequences occurred only once, which made naive abundance distributions much steeper than those of memory subsets.

The library was produced with UMI-ligation and nested PCR. To cover both TRBC1 and TRBC2, the beta constant-region primer consisted of an equimolar mix of two oligonucleotides. Four rounds of PCR, combining the SP2 primer with nested alpha and beta constant-region primers, were used to amplify the ligated cDNA. A single-stranded oligonucleotide bearing the SP2 primer plus a 12-nucleotide UMI was ligated onto the 3' end of the cDNA by T4 RNA ligase 1. The ligation reaction was kept at 16 degrees C for 20-24 hours. To avoid over-amplification, PCR2 was usually performed as a SYBR Green qPCR and halted once a predetermined threshold was reached. Apart from the first purification, every purification step used Agencourt AMPure XP magnetic beads. Library quantification was done by Qubit, followed by a TapeStation check on which the main peak was expected at around 650 bp. The pooled libraries were sequenced on an Illumina MiSeq using v2 2x251 paired-end kits, which usually yielded about 0.85-2 million reads per sample. Each sample library was pooled at approximately 4 nM, and about 5-7.5% PhiX was included to improve cluster recognition. The authors' pipeline ran thus. FASTQ reads processed by Demultiplexor were assigned V and J genes by Decombinator through tag matching that tolerated a single base-pair mismatch. UMIs were used by Collapsinator to correct both sequencing errors and frequency errors arising from PCR heterogeneity. TCRs were translated and CDR3s were extracted from the conserved cysteine to the FGXG phenylalanine by CDR3Translator, with non-productive sequences being flagged. Gini, Shannon entropy and inverse Simpson indices were calculated on repertoires subsampled to equal numbers of UMI-defined TCRs. Power-law fits to clonotype abundance distributions were performed by maximum likelihood within the linear range. Similar UMI counts, unique TCR numbers and clonal distributions were obtained with the pipeline and with MIGEC on one naive CD8 sample. The repertoires were searched for approximately 7,000 CMV-associated CDR3 sequences that had been compiled from VDJdb and a published dataset. Starting from the raw public reads, TCRdb applied fastp trimming at Q25, assembled clones with MiXCR and retained in-frame beta chains. Rows matching on CDR3 protein sequence are summarized as one entry with the most common DNA and genes. The V and J calls here are based on TCRdb, not the publication. Recorded for this sample are approximately 8,100 distinct CDR3 sequences; 25% to 35% of them occurred a single time. The top ten hold 59% of the sample.

Separate amplification of TCR alpha and beta chain libraries was performed from the second PCR step onward. Donor CMV status was determined by IFNgamma production from CD4+ T cells after overnight stimulation of fresh PBMCs with CMV viral lysate. Miltenyi beads were used first to positively select CD4 T cells, and CD8 T cells were then positively selected from the CD4-negative fraction. Cells were stained for CD3, CD4, CD8, CD45RA, CD27 and a live/dead dye and were sorted on a BD Aria II into four subsets based on CD45RA and CD27. Effector memory cells were sorted as CD45RA-CD27-, whereas EMRA cells were sorted as CD45RA+CD27-. Blood came from a few healthy volunteers, each fractionated into CD4 and CD8 T cells and then into four differentiation subsets. Around 110 ml of peripheral blood was taken from each donor, and PBMC were separated by density-gradient centrifugation on Ficoll-Paque PLUS. The sorted cells were lysed in RLT buffer, after which RNA was extracted using a Qiagen RNeasy kit and kept at -80 degrees C.

This TCR came from a human donor in good health. Sequenced: CD8+ TEMRA cells from blood. Interpreted using the paper, the cell subset or site label stands for: effector memory re-expressing CD45RA, CD45RA+ CD27-.

The DNA sequence is given as TGTGCCAGCAGGGGGACGTACAATGAGCAGTTCTTC. This sequence encodes CASRGTYNEQFF. The chain was built from TRBV6-2 or TRBV6-3 and TRBJ2-1; the D gene is tentatively TRBD1 or TRBD2, each matching 5 bases. Based on the germline V gene, the CDR1 and CDR2 sequences are MNHEY and SVGEGT. V gives up 6 bases and J gives up 4 bases, and the segment between their germline ends measures 7 bases. Counted from cysteine to phenylalanine, this CDR3 has 12 amino acids. Only the CDR3 DNA is retained, 36 bases long and in frame from the first base.